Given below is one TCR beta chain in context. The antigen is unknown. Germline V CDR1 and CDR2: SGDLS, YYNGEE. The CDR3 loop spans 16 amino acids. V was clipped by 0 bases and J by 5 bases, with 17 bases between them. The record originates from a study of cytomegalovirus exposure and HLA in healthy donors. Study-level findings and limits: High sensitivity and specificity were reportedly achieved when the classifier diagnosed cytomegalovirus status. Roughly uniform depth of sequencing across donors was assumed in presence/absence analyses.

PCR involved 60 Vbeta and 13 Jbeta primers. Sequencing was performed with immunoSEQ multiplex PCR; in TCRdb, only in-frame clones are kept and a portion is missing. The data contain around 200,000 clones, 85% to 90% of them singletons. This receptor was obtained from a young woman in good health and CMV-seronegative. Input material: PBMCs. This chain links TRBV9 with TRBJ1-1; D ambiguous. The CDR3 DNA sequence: TGTGCCAGCAGCGTAGGGGTAGGAGGGTCGGAGACTGAAGCTTTCTTT. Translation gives CASSVGVGGSETEAFF. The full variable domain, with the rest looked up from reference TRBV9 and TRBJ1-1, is DSGVTQTPKHLITATGQRVTLRCSPRSGDLSVYWYQQSLDQGLQFLIQYYNGEERAKGNILERFSAQQFPDLHSELNLSSLELGDSALYFCASSVGVGGSETEAFFGQGTRLTVV.